This TCR beta chain stems from a study of blood T cell repertoires in COVID-19. In the study overall: COVID-19 samples collected from the United States, Italy and Spain covered acute and convalescent phases. In each case, the material was cDNA or gDNA derived from T cells, B-cell-depleted T cells, or PBMCs.

Under the authors' procedure: Reference gene primer amplification in the assay estimated nucleated cell counts. The data were produced by immunoSEQ multiplex PCR, yet TCRdb's version contains in-frame clones alone and is incomplete. The V and J calls and clone size come from that table; D and trimming were worked out from the DNA. The sample includes tens of thousands of clones, less than 90% of them seen just once. This CDR3 is 15 amino acids long. From germline, CDR1 is MNHEY and CDR2 SVGAGI. J was trimmed by 0 bases and V by 6 bases; bases with no gene match: 7. The chain has TRBV6-5 and TRBJ2-7; 8 bases map to TRBD1. The sequence came from a human donor with active COVID-19. The donor label of this sample is uncertain. The source material was peripheral blood. CDR3 in DNA: TGTGCCAGCAGAAAAGACAGGGGCCCCTCCTACGAGCAGTACTTC. It specifies CASRKDRGPSYEQYF.